The 30 T cell receptor beta chains below come from one sample, sequenced in a study of CD8 T cells in ankylosing spondylitis. A single record per CDR3 protein comes from TCRdb applying MiXCR to the 5' RACE reads. The data hold 200,000 to 250,000 distinct CDR3 sequences, with roughly a tenth observed a single time. Sample: blood, either unsorted or a sorted T cell fraction (not recorded which). These receptors all come from a male donor with ankylosing spondylitis or in good health (not recorded which).

This clonotype was counted ten times or more. This chain connects TRBV11-1 to TRBJ1-6; D is ambiguous. CDR3 length: 15 residues. Trimming cost V 4 bases and J 10 bases, with 17 bases left between them. CDR1 and CDR2 (germline): SGHAT, FQDESV (reference sequence). The CDR3 protein is CASSYSIRTNSPLHF. The CDR3 nucleotides read TGTGCCAGCAGCTATAGCATCCGGACTAACTCACCCCTCCACTTT.

This clonotype was recorded many times. The chain employs TRBV4-1 and TRBJ2-7, with D possibly being TRBD2 (5 bases). This CDR3 comprises 15 residues. Germline CDR1 and CDR2: MGHRA and YSYEKL. V lost 4 bases and J 1 base, leaving 14 bases between the germline ends. The CDR3 DNA reads as TGCGCCAGCAGCCTAACGGCGGGCAGTTCCTACGAGCAGTACTTC. This sequence encodes CASSLTAGSSYEQYF.

This clonotype has a count of ten or more. The rearrangement uses TRBV29-1 and TRBJ2-7; no definite D call. This CDR3 is 15 amino acids long. V gave up 4 bases and J gave up 2 bases, with 18 bases separating them. From germline, CDR1 is SQVTM and CDR2 ANQGSEA. The CDR3 here is CSVVVQSMVTYEQYF. The CDR3 DNA sequence: TGCAGCGTTGTTGTACAGTCTATGGTCACCTACGAGCAGTACTTC.

In this sample, this clonotype turned up many times. The chain carries TRBV4-2 and TRBJ2-3; 10 bases agree with TRBD2. With V trimmed by 7 bases and J by 6 bases, 13 bases remained unmatched. Germline lookup yields CDR1 LGHNA and CDR2 YNFKEQ. The CDR3 runs 16 residues. This CDR3 reads CASTERPSGSWDTQYF. In DNA, the CDR3 is TGTGCCAGCACCGAAAGGCCTAGCGGGAGTTGGGATACGCAGTATTTT.

Ten or more counts support this clonotype. The chain has TRBV4-1 and TRBJ2-7, with D unclear. The germline V and J ends were trimmed by 2 bases and 7 bases, with 9 bases remaining between them. The CDR3 consists of 12 residues. Per the germline V gene, CDR1 is MGHRA and CDR2 is YSYEKL. As DNA, the CDR3 is TGCGCCAGCAGCCAACACCTTGGAGAGCAGTACTTC. This encodes CASSQHLGEQYF.

This clonotype was found many times. V and J are TRBV30 and TRBJ1-6, with 8 bases identical to TRBD1. Germline V lookup: CDR1 GTSNPN, CDR2 SVGIG (reference sequence). The junction had 8 bases not matched to a gene; V was cut back by 3 bases and J by 4 bases. CDR3 length equals 16 residues. The CDR3 region is CAWSYTGGVYNSPLHF. CDR3 nucleotide sequence: TGTGCCTGGAGCTATACAGGGGGTGTTTATAATTCACCCCTCCACTTT.

The table lists this clonotype with many counts. The chain employs TRBV20-1 and TRBJ2-2; 9 positions match TRBD2. The trim removed 3 bases at V and 5 bases at J, leaving 4 bases unmatched. Germline loops: CDR1 DFQATT, CDR2 SNEGSKA (reference sequence). This CDR3 spans 14 amino acids. The CDR3 coding sequence is TGCAGTGCTAGTCTCGCGGGGGGGACCGGGGAGCTGTTTTTT. This sequence encodes CSASLAGGTGELFF.

This clonotype has a count of ten or more. The CDR3 sequence: CASSPLAGGSTDTQYF. Here the CDR3 DNA reads TGTGCCAGCTCACCTCTAGCGGGGGGCTCAACAGATACGCAGTATTTT. This chain links TRBV18 with TRBJ2-3, with 11 bases identical to TRBD2. Losses at the gene ends were 3 bases for V and 3 bases for J; bases not matched to a gene: 5. The CDR3 runs 16 residues. Germline V gene data show CDR1 as KGHSH and CDR2 as LQKENI.

This clonotype was seen many times. The rearrangement joins TRBV5-1 to TRBJ2-3; 8 bases are a match to TRBD2. Unmatched junction bases numbered 3, after V lost 1 base and J lost 2 bases. This CDR3 contains 15 residues. Germline V lookup: CDR1 SGHRS, CDR2 YFSETQ. The CDR3 protein is CASSLTSGTTDTQYF. DNA of the CDR3: TGCGCCAGCAGCTTGACTAGCGGAACCACAGATACGCAGTATTTT. The whole variable domain, remainder taken from reference TRBV5-1 and TRBJ2-3, is KAGVTQTPRYLIKTRGQQVTLSCSPISGHRSVSWYQQTPGQGLQFLFEYFSETQRNKGNFPGRFSGRQFSNSRSEMNVSTLELGDSALYLCASSLTSGTTDTQYFGPGTRLTVL.

This clonotype was detected many times. This chain connects TRBV10-3 to TRBJ1-5; 8 bases agree with TRBD1. The CDR3 contains 14 residues. V was clipped by 6 bases and J by 4 bases; unmatched bases: 5. The V gene's germline CDR1 is ENHRY and CDR2 SYGVKD. The CDR3 sequence: CAIRPDRGNQPQHF. CDR3 DNA sequence: TGTGCCATCAGACCCGACAGGGGAAATCAGCCCCAGCATTTT.

The rearrangement links TRBV7-2 to TRBJ2-3; the D gene is possibly TRBD1 (6 bases). Germline V gene sequence: CDR1 SGHTA, CDR2 FQGNSA. V lost 5 bases and J 5 bases, leaving 11 bases between the germline ends. The CDR3 length is 13 residues. This CDR3 is CASSGAGVDTQYF. In DNA form, the CDR3 reads TGTGCCAGCAGCGGAGCAGGGGTAGATACGCAGTATTTT.

The V gene is TRBV2, the J gene TRBJ2-7; 9 bases are a match to TRBD1. The CDR3 has 13 residues. Germline V gene lookup returns CDR1 SNHLY and CDR2 FYNNEI. Trimming at V came to 7 bases and at J to 7 bases, leaving 8 bases not matched to a gene. Written as DNA, the CDR3 is TGTGCCAGCATAGAACAGGGGGCAGGGGAGCAGTACTTC. It specifies CASIEQGAGEQYF.

This clonotype was seen a few times. The chain combines TRBV11-3 with TRBJ2-1; D remains ambiguous. Germline lookup yields CDR1 SGHNT and CDR2 YENEEA. V was cut by 1 base and J by 6 bases, with 16 bases left in between. CDR3 length: 16 amino acids. CDR3 residues: CASSLGIDLTFNEQFF. CDR3 nucleotide sequence: TGTGCCAGCAGCTTAGGTATAGACCTAACCTTCAATGAGCAGTTCTTC.

At least ten counts were recorded for this clonotype. The chain carries TRBV20-1 and TRBJ2-5; 8 positions agree with TRBD2. CDR1 is DFQATT and CDR2 is SNEGSKA in the germline V gene (reference sequence). The length of the CDR3 is 14 residues. Trimming removed 3 bases from V and 3 bases from J; junction bases left unmatched: 6. CDR3 in DNA: TGCAGTGCTAGCGGGGGGGCGGGCGAAGAGACCCAGTACTTC. Amino acids: CSASGGAGEETQYF.

This clonotype has only a few counts. This rearrangement joins TRBV30 to TRBJ1-5; D ambiguous. V was pared by 2 bases and J by 2 bases, with 19 bases between. This CDR3 has 17 residues. The germline V gene encodes CDR1 GTSNPN and CDR2 SVGIG (reference sequence). Here the CDR3 reads CAWSIGNPFGGNQPQHF. The CDR3 nucleotides are TGTGCCTGGAGTATAGGGAATCCATTTGGTGGCAATCAGCCCCAGCATTTT.

This clonotype was seen a few times. The chain joins TRBV6-5 to TRBJ2-1; TRBD1 or TRBD2 may be the D gene (6 bases each). CDR3 length: 16 residues. Trimming took 4 bases from V and 2 from J, leaving 15 bases between them. Germline-derived CDR1 and CDR2 are MNHEY and SVGAGI. The CDR3 protein is CASSLSGAGPYNEQFF. In nucleotides, the CDR3 is TGTGCCAGCAGTTTATCGGGGGCTGGACCCTACAATGAGCAGTTCTTC.

At least ten counts were recorded for this clonotype. The chain combines TRBV12-3 or TRBV12-4 with TRBJ2-3; D may be TRBD2 (7 bases). Trimming took 3 bases from V and 4 from J, leaving 14 bases between them. This CDR3 has 15 amino acids. This CDR3 is CASSLGAGVADTQYF. The CDR3 DNA sequence: TGTGCCAGCAGTTTGGGGGCGGGAGTGGCAGATACGCAGTATTTT.

At least ten counts were recorded for this clonotype. This chain uses TRBV30 with TRBJ2-7; perhaps TRBD1 as D (5 bases). Per the germline V gene, CDR1 is GTSNPN and CDR2 is SVGIG (reference sequence). The CDR3 has 13 amino acids. Trimming removed 0 bases at V and 0 bases at J, with 6 bases between. CDR3 in amino acids: CAWSVGRSYEQYF. DNA of the CDR3: TGTGCCTGGAGTGTGGGGCGCTCCTACGAGCAGTACTTC. The whole variable domain, filled in from reference TRBV30 and TRBJ2-7, reads SQTIHQWPATLVQPVGSPLSLECTVEGTSNPNLYWYRQAAGRGLQLLFYSVGIGQISSEVPQNLSASRPQDRQFILSSKKLLLSDSGFYLCAWSVGRSYEQYFGPGTRLTVT.

Note on this clonotype: With a much larger clone just one base away, this may be a read error. The J gene is TRBJ2-1, the V gene TRBV4-1; D remains unclear. Germline V gene sequence: CDR1 MGHRA, CDR2 YSYEKL. The CDR3 is 13 residues long. V was shortened by 7 bases and J by 6 bases, with 13 bases between the two germline ends. CDR3 region: CASNLIESNEQFF. CDR3 DNA sequence: TGCGCCAGCAACCTCATCGAGAGCAATGAGCAGTTCTTC.

The chain links TRBV12-3 or TRBV12-4 to TRBJ1-5; D unresolved. The ends were cut back, 5 bases at V and 7 bases at J, with 9 bases in the middle. This CDR3 has 12 residues. Here the CDR3 reads CASSTRRQPQHF. The CDR3 DNA sequence: TGTGCCAGCAGTACCCGGAGGCAGCCCCAGCATTTT.

In its sample, this clonotype was seen many times. The chain recombines TRBV29-1 with TRBJ2-3; 11 positions agree with TRBD2. V dropped 7 bases and J dropped 5; count of bases not matched to a gene: 8. Per the germline V gene, CDR1 is SQVTM and CDR2 is ANQGSEA. The CDR3 totals 14 residues. CDR3 in DNA: TGCAGCGCCGTAGCGGGAGGGCCCAAAGATACGCAGTATTTT. Residues: CSAVAGGPKDTQYF.

This clonotype was picked up many times. V gene TRBV7-9 combines with J gene TRBJ2-2; 7 positions agree with TRBD1. With V trimmed by 6 bases and J by 6 bases, 13 bases remained unmatched. CDR3 size: 16 residues. CDR1 SEHNR and CDR2 FQNEAQ come from the germline V gene (reference sequence). CDR3: CASRHRGERVSGELFF. The CDR3 nucleotides read TGTGCCAGCAGACACAGGGGCGAAAGGGTTTCCGGGGAGCTGTTTTTT. The complete variable domain, with remaining parts taken from reference TRBV7-9 and TRBJ2-2, reads DTGVSQNPRHKITKRGQNVTFRCDPISEHNRLYWYRQTLGQGPEFLTYFQNEAQLEKSRLLSDRFSAERPKGSFSTLEIQRTEQGDSAMYLCASRHRGERVSGELFFGEGSRLTVL.

This clonotype was recorded many times. The genes are TRBV20-1 and TRBJ2-7; D could derive from TRBD1 or TRBD2 (5 bases each). The CDR3 is 15 residues long. Germline CDR1 is DFQATT and CDR2 is SNEGSKA (reference sequence). The V end was cut by 0 bases, the J end by 0 bases, with 12 bases between. CDR3: CSARDGAAASYEQYF. The CDR3 DNA sequence: TGCAGTGCTAGAGACGGGGCAGCCGCCTCCTACGAGCAGTACTTC.

This clonotype appeared many times. The rearrangement uses TRBV12-3 or TRBV12-4 and TRBJ1-5, with D perhaps TRBD1 (5 bases). The germline V and J ends were trimmed by 6 bases and 0 bases, with 18 bases remaining between them. This CDR3 comprises 17 residues. CDR3 sequence (DNA): TGTGCCAGCAGCCCGCCCGTCCAGGGCTATAGCAATCAGCCCCAGCATTTT. Protein sequence: CASSPPVQGYSNQPQHF.

This clonotype was detected many times. The chain combines TRBV30 with TRBJ2-7; 10 positions agree with TRBD1. J gave up 2 bases and V 1 base, and 5 bases lay outside the gene matches. Germline values: CDR1 GTSNPN, CDR2 SVGIG (reference sequence). The CDR3 covers 15 residues. CDR3 DNA: TGTGCCTGGAGTGAGGGACAGGGGTTGACCTACGAGCAGTACTTC. It translates to CAWSEGQGLTYEQYF. Full variable domain (rest looked up from reference TRBV30 and TRBJ2-7): SQTIHQWPATLVQPVGSPLSLECTVEGTSNPNLYWYRQAAGRGLQLLFYSVGIGQISSEVPQNLSASRPQDRQFILSSKKLLLSDSGFYLCAWSEGQGLTYEQYFGPGTRLTVT.

This clonotype was observed a few times. This sequence joins TRBV20-1 and TRBJ2-2, with 10 positions matching TRBD1. This CDR3 comprises 15 residues. The J segment lost 4 bases and the V segment lost 7 bases, leaving 9 bases of the junction unmatched. Germline CDR1 reads DFQATT; CDR2 reads SNEGSKA (reference sequence). The CDR3 region is CSEGGQGPFTGELFF. In nucleotides, the CDR3 is TGCAGTGAGGGGGGACAGGGGCCATTCACCGGGGAGCTGTTTTTT.

The table lists this clonotype with a few counts. The chain couples TRBV19 to TRBJ2-3; D is possibly TRBD1 or TRBD2 (5 bases each). V was trimmed by 3 bases and J by 0 bases, leaving 10 bases between them. The CDR3 loop spans 15 amino acids. Germline loops: CDR1 LNHDA, CDR2 SQIVND (reference sequence). CDR3 loop: CASSIEGRSTDTQYF. Written as DNA, the CDR3 is TGTGCCAGTAGTATCGAGGGACGTAGCACAGATACGCAGTATTTT. The whole variable domain, filled in from reference TRBV19 and TRBJ2-3, reads DGGITQSPKYLFRKEGQNVTLSCEQNLNHDAMYWYRQDPGQGLRLIYYSQIVNDFQKGDIAEGYSVSREKKESFPLTVTSAQKNPTAFYLCASSIEGRSTDTQYFGPGTRLTVL.

This clonotype was seen many times. The V and J genes are TRBV5-1 and TRBJ2-1; no clear D. Germline-derived CDR1 and CDR2 are SGHRS and YFSETQ. CDR3 length: 15 amino acids. Trimming shortened V by 1 base and J by 4 bases, and 12 bases separated the two germline ends. The chain's CDR3 is CASSLLDGTYNEQFF. CDR3 coding DNA: TGCGCCAGCAGCTTGCTCGACGGTACATACAATGAGCAGTTCTTC.

This clonotype was found many times. The V gene is TRBV13, the J gene TRBJ2-3; 7 positions match TRBD1. Germline loops: CDR1 PRHDT, CDR2 FYEKMQ (reference sequence). Trimming removed 5 bases from V and 1 base from J; junction bases left unmatched: 9. The CDR3 has 16 residues. CDR3 sequence (DNA): TGTGCCAGCAGCCTATCCCTCGGACAGGGCACAGATACGCAGTATTTT. Translating gives CASSLSLGQGTDTQYF.

This clonotype came up many times. The V call is TRBV12-3 or TRBV12-4, the J call TRBJ2-5, with D hard to call. Trimming stripped 1 base from V and 5 bases from J, with 5 bases between. There are 12 residues in the CDR3. CDR3 coding DNA: TGTGCCAGCAGTTTAGACTCGGAGACCCAGTACTTC. It specifies CASSLDSETQYF.